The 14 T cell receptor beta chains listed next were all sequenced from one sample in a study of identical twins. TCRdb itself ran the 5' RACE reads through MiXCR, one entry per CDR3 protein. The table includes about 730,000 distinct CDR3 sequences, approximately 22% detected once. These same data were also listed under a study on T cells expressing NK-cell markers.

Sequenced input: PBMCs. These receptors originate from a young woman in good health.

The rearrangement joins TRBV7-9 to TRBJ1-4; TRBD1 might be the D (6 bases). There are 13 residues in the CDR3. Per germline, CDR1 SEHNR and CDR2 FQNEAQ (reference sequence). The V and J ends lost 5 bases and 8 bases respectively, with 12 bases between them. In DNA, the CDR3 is TGTGCCAGCAGCCACGACAGGTCCGAAAAACTGTTTTTT. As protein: CASSHDRSEKLFF.

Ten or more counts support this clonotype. Here the CDR3 reads CASSLGPGAAGYTF. The CDR3 coding sequence is TGTGCCAGCAGTTTAGGGCCAGGGGCTGCTGGCTACACCTTC. The chain joins TRBV12-3 or TRBV12-4 to TRBJ1-2; possibly TRBD1 for D (6 bases). The CDR3 runs 14 residues. Trimming pared 1 base from V and 7 bases from J, leaving 13 bases between.

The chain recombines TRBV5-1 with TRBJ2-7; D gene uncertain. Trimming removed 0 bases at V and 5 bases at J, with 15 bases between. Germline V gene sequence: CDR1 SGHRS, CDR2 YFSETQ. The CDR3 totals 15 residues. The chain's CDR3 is CASSLVPVAGDEQYF. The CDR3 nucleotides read TGCGCCAGCAGCTTGGTACCGGTCGCTGGAGACGAGCAGTACTTC.

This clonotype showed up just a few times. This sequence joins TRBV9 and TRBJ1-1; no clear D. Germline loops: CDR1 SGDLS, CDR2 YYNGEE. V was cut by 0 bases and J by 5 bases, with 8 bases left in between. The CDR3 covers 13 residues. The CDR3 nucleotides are TGTGCCAGCAGCGTAGATTTATTGACTGAAGCTTTCTTT. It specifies CASSVDLLTEAFF.

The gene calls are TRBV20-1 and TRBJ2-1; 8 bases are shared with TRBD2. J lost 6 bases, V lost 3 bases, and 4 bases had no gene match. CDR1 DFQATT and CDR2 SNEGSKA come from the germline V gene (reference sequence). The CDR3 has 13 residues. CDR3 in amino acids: CSASYGGANEQFF. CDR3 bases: TGCAGTGCTAGCTACGGGGGGGCCAATGAGCAGTTCTTC.

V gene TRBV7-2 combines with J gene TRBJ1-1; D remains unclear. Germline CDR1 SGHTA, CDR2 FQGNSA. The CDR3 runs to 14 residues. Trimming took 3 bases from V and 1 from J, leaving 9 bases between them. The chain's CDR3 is CASSFDPRNTEAFF. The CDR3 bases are TGTGCCAGCAGCTTCGATCCGAGGAACACTGAAGCTTTCTTT.

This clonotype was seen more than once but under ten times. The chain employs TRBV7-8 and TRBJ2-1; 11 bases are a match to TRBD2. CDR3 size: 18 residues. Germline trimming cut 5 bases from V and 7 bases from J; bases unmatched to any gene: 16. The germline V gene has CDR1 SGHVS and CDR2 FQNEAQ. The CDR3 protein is CASSPRPPTSGGRNEQFF. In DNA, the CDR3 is TGTGCCAGCAGCCCCCGACCGCCAACTAGCGGGGGTCGAAATGAGCAGTTCTTC.

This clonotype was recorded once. The CDR3 reads CASSLEGQPPNEQFF. In DNA, the CDR3 is TGTGCCAGCAGCTTAGAGGGACAACCCCCCAATGAGCAGTTCTTC. J is TRBJ2-1 and V is TRBV7-6; D may be TRBD1 (6 bases). Looked up from germline, CDR1 is SGHVS and CDR2 is FNYEAQ. CDR3 length: 15 amino acids. V was pared by 1 base and J by 6 bases, with 13 bases between. The full variable domain, in which reference TRBV7-6 and TRBJ2-1 provide the parts outside the CDR3, is GAGVSQSPRYKVTKRGQDVALRCDPISGHVSLYWYRQALGQGPEFLTYFNYEAQQDKSGLPNDRFSAERPEGSISTLTIQRTEQRDSAMYRCASSLEGQPPNEQFFGPGTRLTVL.

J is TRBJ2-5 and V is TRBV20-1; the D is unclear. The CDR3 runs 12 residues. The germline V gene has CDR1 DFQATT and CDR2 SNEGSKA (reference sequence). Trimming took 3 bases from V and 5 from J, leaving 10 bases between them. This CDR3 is CSARGNGETQYF. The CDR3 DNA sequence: TGCAGTGCTAGGGGGAACGGGGAGACCCAGTACTTC.

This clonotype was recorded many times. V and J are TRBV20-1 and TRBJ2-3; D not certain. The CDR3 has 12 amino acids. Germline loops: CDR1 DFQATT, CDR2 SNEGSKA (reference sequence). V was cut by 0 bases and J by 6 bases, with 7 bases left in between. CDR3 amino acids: CSARDWRDTQYF. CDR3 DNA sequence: TGCAGTGCTAGAGATTGGCGTGATACGCAGTATTTT.

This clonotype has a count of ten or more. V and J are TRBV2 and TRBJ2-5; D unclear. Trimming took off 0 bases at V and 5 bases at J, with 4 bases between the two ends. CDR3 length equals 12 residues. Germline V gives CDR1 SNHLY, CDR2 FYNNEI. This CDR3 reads CASSEAPETQYF. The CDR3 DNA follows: TGTGCCAGCAGTGAAGCGCCGGAGACCCAGTACTTC.

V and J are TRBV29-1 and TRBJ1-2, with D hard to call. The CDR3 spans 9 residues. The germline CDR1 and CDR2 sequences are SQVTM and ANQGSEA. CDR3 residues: CRRLCGYTF. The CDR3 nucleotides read TGCAGACGCCTGTGCGGCTACACCTTC.

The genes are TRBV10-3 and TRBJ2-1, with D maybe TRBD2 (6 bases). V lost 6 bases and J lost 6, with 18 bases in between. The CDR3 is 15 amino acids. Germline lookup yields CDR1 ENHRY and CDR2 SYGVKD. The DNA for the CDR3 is TGTGCCATCAGGGGGGACTCACGAAGGGCCAATGAGCAGTTCTTC. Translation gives CAIRGDSRRANEQFF.

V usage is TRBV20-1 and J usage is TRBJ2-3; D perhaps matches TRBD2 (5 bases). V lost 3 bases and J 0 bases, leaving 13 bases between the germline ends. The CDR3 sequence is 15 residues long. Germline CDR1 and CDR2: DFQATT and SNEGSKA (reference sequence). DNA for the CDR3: TGCAGTGCTAGCATCGGACTTCAAAGCACAGATACGCAGTATTTT. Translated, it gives CSASIGLQSTDTQYF.